This is a list of T cell receptor beta chains from one sample in a study of blood T cell repertoires in COVID-19. The repertoire was sequenced with immunoSEQ multiplex PCR; TCRdb's copy has only in-frame clones and lacks some. The sample yields about 55,000 clones, roughly 80% seen once. The sample consisted of peripheral blood. The receptors were sampled from a human donor in a cohort sampled during active or convalescent COVID-19. Both conserved end residues are part of each CDR3. A D gene is named only where the DNA matches it firmly. The size entry is marked missing in some rows and otherwise reads once, few, many or a size class.

abundance: once
d_gene: .
j_gene: TRBJ1-2
v_gene: TRBV5-4
CDR3aa: CASSLGADYGYTF
CDR3nt: TGTGCCAGCAGCTTGGGGGCAGACTATGGCTACACCTTC

abundance: once
d_gene: TRBD1
j_gene: TRBJ1-3
v_gene: TRBV10-3
CDR3aa: CAMTPGQGASGNTIYF
CDR3nt: TGTGCCATGACACCGGGACAGGGGGCCTCAGGAAACACCATATATTTT

abundance: .
d_gene: TRBD1
j_gene: TRBJ2-7
v_gene: TRBV6-1
CDR3aa: CASSERGQGYEQYF
CDR3nt: TGTGCCAGCAGTGAAAGGGGACAGGGATACGAGCAGTACTTC

abundance: once
d_gene: .
j_gene: TRBJ2-7
v_gene: TRBV3-1/TRBV3-2
CDR3aa: CASSQGGYEQYF
CDR3nt: TGTGCCAGCAGCCAAGGCGGCTACGAGCAGTACTTC

abundance: .
d_gene: .
j_gene: TRBJ1-3
v_gene: TRBV4-2
CDR3aa: CASSQVQGTGNTIYF
CDR3nt: TGTGCCAGCAGCCAAGTACAGGGAACTGGAAACACCATATATTTT

abundance: .
d_gene: .
j_gene: TRBJ1-4
v_gene: TRBV27
CDR3aa: CASSRRATATNEKLFF
CDR3nt: TGTGCCAGCAGTCGGCGGGCGACTGCAACTAATGAAAAACTGTTTTTT

abundance: .
d_gene: .
j_gene: TRBJ1-1
v_gene: TRBV2
CDR3aa: CASGDWREAFF
CDR3nt: TGTGCCAGCGGAGATTGGAGGGAAGCTTTCTTT

abundance: .
d_gene: TRBD1
j_gene: TRBJ1-5
v_gene: TRBV10-3
CDR3aa: CAISDPPGQGGNQPQHF
CDR3nt: TGTGCCATCAGTGATCCGCCGGGACAGGGGGGAAATCAGCCCCAGCATTTT

abundance: .
d_gene: .
j_gene: TRBJ1-2
v_gene: TRBV12-3/TRBV12-4
CDR3aa: CASSPGVYGYTF
CDR3nt: TGTGCCAGCAGTCCGGGAGTCTATGGCTACACCTTC

abundance: .
d_gene: .
j_gene: TRBJ2-5
v_gene: TRBV5-6
CDR3aa: CASSLAGGRAETQYF
CDR3nt: TGTGCCAGCAGCTTGGCGGGGGGCCGGGCAGAGACCCAGTACTTC

abundance: .
d_gene: .
j_gene: TRBJ1-2
v_gene: TRBV2
CDR3aa: CATQTVGYTF
CDR3nt: TGTGCCACCCAGACAGTCGGCTACACCTTC

abundance: .
d_gene: .
j_gene: TRBJ2-7
v_gene: TRBV6-5
CDR3aa: CASTKTGSSYEQYF
CDR3nt: TGTGCCTCCACTAAGACGGGTAGCTCCTACGAGCAGTACTTC

abundance: .
d_gene: .
j_gene: TRBJ2-5
v_gene: TRBV4-3
CDR3aa: CASSQVARTSQETQYF
CDR3nt: TGCGCCAGCAGCCAAGTTGCCAGGACTTCACAAGAGACCCAGTACTTC

abundance: .
d_gene: .
j_gene: TRBJ1-2
v_gene: TRBV14
CDR3aa: CASSQEPPGGNYGYTF
CDR3nt: TGTGCCAGCAGCCAAGAACCCCCGGGCGGGAACTATGGCTACACCTTC

abundance: few
d_gene: TRBD1
j_gene: TRBJ1-1
v_gene: TRBV7-2
CDR3aa: CASSFPLGTGASNTEAFF
CDR3nt: TGTGCCAGCAGCTTCCCTTTGGGGACAGGGGCCTCGAACACTGAAGCTTTCTTT

abundance: .
d_gene: .
j_gene: TRBJ1-5
v_gene: TRBV7-9
CDR3aa: CASSLVGGPGGNQPQHF
CDR3nt: TGTGCCAGCAGCTTAGTCGGGGGACCCGGCGGCAATCAGCCCCAGCATTTT

abundance: once
d_gene: .
j_gene: TRBJ1-2
v_gene: TRBV30
CDR3aa: CAWTAETSAGYTF
CDR3nt: TGTGCCTGGACCGCGGAGACTTCTGCCGGCTACACCTTC

abundance: .
d_gene: TRBD2
j_gene: TRBJ2-2
v_gene: TRBV9
CDR3aa: CASSGFGGGNTGELFF
CDR3nt: TGTGCCAGCAGCGGATTCGGCGGGGGGAACACCGGGGAGCTGTTTTTT

abundance: .
d_gene: .
j_gene: TRBJ1-2
v_gene: TRBV6-2/TRBV6-3
CDR3aa: CASSTSGTPRGYTF
CDR3nt: TGTGCCAGCAGTACGTCCGGGACACCTCGGGGCTACACCTTC

abundance: .
d_gene: TRBD1
j_gene: TRBJ1-5
v_gene: TRBV19
CDR3aa: CASSIGPRTGGQPQHF
CDR3nt: TGTGCCAGTAGTATAGGCCCCCGGACAGGTGGACAGCCCCAGCATTTT

abundance: .
d_gene: .
j_gene: TRBJ2-7
v_gene: TRBV3-1/TRBV3-2
CDR3aa: CASSPRRAGNEQYF
CDR3nt: TGTGCCAGCAGCCCCCGACGGGCGGGGAACGAGCAGTACTTC

abundance: .
d_gene: .
j_gene: TRBJ2-3
v_gene: TRBV5-5
CDR3aa: CASRRADTDTQYF
CDR3nt: TGTGCCAGCAGGCGAGCGGACACAGATACGCAGTATTTT

abundance: .
d_gene: TRBD1
j_gene: TRBJ1-1
v_gene: TRBV10-1
CDR3aa: CARHTGGTEAFF
CDR3nt: TGCGCCAGGCATACAGGGGGCACTGAAGCTTTCTTT

abundance: few
d_gene: .
j_gene: TRBJ2-7
v_gene: TRBV7-2
CDR3aa: CASSLDRASYYEQYF
CDR3nt: TGTGCCAGCAGCTTAGACAGGGCTTCCTACTACGAGCAGTACTTC